The rows below give T cell receptor beta chains drawn from one sample of a study of CD8+CD57+ T cells in acquired aplastic anemia. TCRdb reprocessed the reads via MiXCR and lists one record per CDR3 protein. The sample yields 100,000 to 150,000 distinct CDR3 sequences, 48% seen once. The sequenced material came from sorted CD4+, CD8+, or CD8+CD57+ T cells (not recorded which) from PBMCs. These receptors all stem from a human donor in good health, serving as a control. Each CDR3 is given with its conserved first and last residue. D genes are given only for firm matches. Rows give clone size only sometimes, using once, few, many, or a class for an expanded clone.

clone_size: many; v_call: TRBV2; d_call: NA; j_call: TRBJ2-2; cdr3_aa: CASSEGGTGELFF; cdr3_nt: TGTGCCAGCAGTGAGGGGGGCACCGGGGAGCTGTTTTTT
clone_size: many; v_call: TRBV12-3/TRBV12-4; d_call: NA; j_call: TRBJ2-1; cdr3_aa: CASIGQTKNNEQFF; cdr3_nt: TGTGCCAGCATCGGGCAGACTAAGAACAATGAGCAGTTCTTC
clone_size: once; v_call: TRBV6-5; d_call: TRBD1; j_call: TRBJ2-7; cdr3_aa: CASSYSAGTGSEQYF; cdr3_nt: TGTGCCAGCAGTTACTCGGCCGGGACAGGGTCCGAGCAGTACTTC
clone_size: many; v_call: TRBV27; d_call: TRBD2; j_call: TRBJ2-5; cdr3_aa: CASKAGDQETQYF; cdr3_nt: TGTGCCAGCAAAGCGGGGGACCAAGAGACCCAGTACTTC
clone_size: NA; v_call: TRBV18; d_call: TRBD1; j_call: TRBJ1-6; cdr3_aa: CASSKGQTNSPLHF; cdr3_nt: TGTGCCAGCTCGAAGGGACAGACTAATTCACCCCTCCACTTT
clone_size: many; v_call: TRBV5-1; d_call: NA; j_call: TRBJ2-3; cdr3_aa: CASSLDSPSTDTQYF; cdr3_nt: TGCGCCAGCAGCTTGGACTCCCCTAGCACAGATACGCAGTATTTT
clone_size: once; v_call: TRBV20-1; d_call: NA; j_call: TRBJ1-6; cdr3_aa: CSATRPHRASKSLHF; cdr3_nt: TGCAGTGCTACCCGTCCCCACAGGGCCAGTAAGTCCCTCCACTTT
clone_size: NA; v_call: TRBV19; d_call: NA; j_call: TRBJ1-1; cdr3_aa: CASSISASSEAFF; cdr3_nt: TGTGCCAGTAGTATTTCGGCGTCGAGTGAAGCTTTCTTT
clone_size: many; v_call: TRBV19; d_call: TRBD2; j_call: TRBJ2-5; cdr3_aa: CASSDRGTSEETQYF; cdr3_nt: TGTGCCAGTAGCGACCGAGGGACTAGCGAAGAGACCCAGTACTTC
clone_size: many; v_call: TRBV11-2; d_call: NA; j_call: TRBJ1-2; cdr3_aa: CASSLGYRVLFGNYGYTF; cdr3_nt: TGTGCCAGCAGCTTAGGTTACAGGGTGTTATTTGGTAACTATGGCTACACCTTC
clone_size: NA; v_call: TRBV5-1; d_call: NA; j_call: TRBJ1-6; cdr3_aa: CASSFDPSGGNSPLHF; cdr3_nt: TGCGCCAGCAGCTTTGACCCCTCGGGGGGTAATTCACCCCTCCACTTT
clone_size: NA; v_call: TRBV19; d_call: NA; j_call: TRBJ2-7; cdr3_aa: CASSFGGTDYEQYF; cdr3_nt: TGTGCCAGTAGTTTTGGGGGGACTGACTACGAGCAGTACTTC
clone_size: many; v_call: TRBV6-1; d_call: NA; j_call: TRBJ1-5; cdr3_aa: CASRGGGASGNQPQHF; cdr3_nt: TGTGCCAGCAGGGGGGGTGGGGCGTCCGGAAATCAGCCCCAGCATTTT
clone_size: many; v_call: TRBV7-6; d_call: NA; j_call: TRBJ1-6; cdr3_aa: CASSLGSLSSYNSPLHF; cdr3_nt: TGTGCCAGCAGCTTAGGTTCTTTAAGCTCCTATAATTCACCCCTCCACTTT
clone_size: NA; v_call: TRBV10-2; d_call: NA; j_call: TRBJ2-2; cdr3_aa: CASRQGTNTGELFF; cdr3_nt: TGCGCCAGCAGGCAGGGAACGAACACCGGGGAGCTGTTTTTT
clone_size: NA; v_call: TRBV2; d_call: NA; j_call: TRBJ2-7; cdr3_aa: CASHGAGEQYF; cdr3_nt: TGTGCCAGCCACGGGGCTGGGGAGCAGTACTTC
clone_size: NA; v_call: TRBV2; d_call: TRBD2; j_call: TRBJ2-2; cdr3_aa: CASSERTSGVGELFF; cdr3_nt: TGTGCCAGCAGTGAACGGACTAGCGGGGTCGGGGAGCTGTTTTTT
clone_size: NA; v_call: TRBV4-3; d_call: NA; j_call: TRBJ1-2; cdr3_aa: CASSRLAGANYGYTF; cdr3_nt: TGCGCCAGCAGCCGACTGGCAGGGGCTAACTATGGCTACACCTTC
clone_size: many; v_call: TRBV7-2; d_call: TRBD2; j_call: TRBJ2-7; cdr3_aa: CASSLSSGAYEQYF; cdr3_nt: TGTGCCAGCAGCTTATCAAGCGGGGCCTACGAGCAGTACTTC
clone_size: NA; v_call: TRBV6-5; d_call: NA; j_call: TRBJ1-1; cdr3_aa: CASSVTGFTEAFF; cdr3_nt: TGTGCCAGCAGCGTCACAGGGTTCACTGAAGCTTTCTTT
clone_size: few; v_call: TRBV6-2/TRBV6-3; d_call: NA; j_call: TRBJ2-1; cdr3_aa: CASSWSMEGDSYNEQFF; cdr3_nt: TGTGCCAGCAGTTGGTCCATGGAGGGAGACTCCTACAATGAGCAGTTCTTC
clone_size: many; v_call: TRBV7-9; d_call: NA; j_call: TRBJ2-7; cdr3_aa: CASSLSGAGHYEQYF; cdr3_nt: TGTGCCAGCAGCTTATCGGGGGCAGGGCACTACGAGCAGTACTTC
clone_size: many; v_call: TRBV5-1; d_call: TRBD2; j_call: TRBJ2-1; cdr3_aa: CASSPVGGTSNEQFF; cdr3_nt: TGCGCCAGCAGCCCCGTCGGGGGGACTTCCAATGAGCAGTTCTTC
clone_size: NA; v_call: TRBV28; d_call: TRBD1; j_call: TRBJ1-1; cdr3_aa: CASSSGQGGTEAFF; cdr3_nt: TGTGCCAGCAGTTCGGGGCAGGGGGGCACTGAAGCTTTCTTT
clone_size: many; v_call: TRBV10-2; d_call: NA; j_call: TRBJ1-1; cdr3_aa: CASSPLSGGGTEAFF; cdr3_nt: TGCGCCAGCAGTCCACTTAGTGGGGGAGGCACTGAAGCTTTCTTT
clone_size: many; v_call: TRBV24-1; d_call: NA; j_call: TRBJ2-1; cdr3_aa: CATSDAYYDEQFF; cdr3_nt: TGTGCCACCAGTGATGCCTACTATGATGAGCAGTTCTTC
clone_size: many; v_call: TRBV12-3/TRBV12-4; d_call: NA; j_call: TRBJ1-4; cdr3_aa: CASSFARVGELFF; cdr3_nt: TGTGCCAGCAGTTTTGCCAGGGTGGGTGAACTGTTTTTT